This TCR beta chain was sequenced during a study of breast tumors, draining lymph nodes, adjacent tissues. Study findings and constraints: Tumor and nontumor repertoires were significantly more similar in luminal-like than in basal-like breast cancer. Tumors had less TCR diversity than lymph nodes, more than nontumor tissue. The lymph node origin of tumor T cells was framed as consistent with a hypothesis, not demonstrated.

This clonotype was seen ten or more times. Its antigen is currently unknown. The CDR3 loop spans 15 amino acids. Germline V gene data show CDR1 as SGHTA and CDR2 as FQGNSA. Deletions cut 1 base from V and 2 bases from J, with 9 bases between. Samples came from axillary lymph nodes draining the breast cancer. Each CDR3 protein gets one entry after TCRdb re-called the multiplex PCR reads with MiXCR. This table holds 80,000 to 130,000 distinct CDR3 sequences, 21% found once. The TCR was taken from a female donor with breast cancer. Some clones in this sample may be carry-over from other donors' samples. Specimen: axillary lymph node tissue. The V gene is TRBV7-2, the J gene TRBJ2-1; D tentatively fits TRBD1 or TRBD2 (5 bases each). CDR3 DNA sequence: TGTGCCAGCAGCTTAGGGTGGGGGACCTACAATGAGCAGTTCTTC. Protein product: CASSLGWGTYNEQFF.